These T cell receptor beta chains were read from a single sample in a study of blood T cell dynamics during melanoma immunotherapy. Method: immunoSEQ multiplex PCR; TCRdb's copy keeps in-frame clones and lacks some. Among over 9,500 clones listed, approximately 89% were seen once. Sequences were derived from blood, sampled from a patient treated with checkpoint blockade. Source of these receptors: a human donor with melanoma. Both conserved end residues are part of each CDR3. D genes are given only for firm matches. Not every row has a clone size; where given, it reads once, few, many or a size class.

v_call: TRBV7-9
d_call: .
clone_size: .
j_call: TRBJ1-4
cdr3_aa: CASSSMGLSEKLFF
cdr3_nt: TGTGCCAGCAGCTCAATGGGGTTGAGTGAAAAACTGTTTTTT

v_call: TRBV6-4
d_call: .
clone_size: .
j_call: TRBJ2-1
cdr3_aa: CASSDSWGDPSYNEQFF
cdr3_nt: TGTGCCAGCAGTGACTCCTGGGGGGACCCCTCCTACAATGAGCAGTTCTTC

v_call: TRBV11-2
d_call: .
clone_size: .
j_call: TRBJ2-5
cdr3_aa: CASSLGLGLQETQYF
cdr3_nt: TGTGCCAGCAGCTTAGGGCTAGGTTTACAAGAGACCCAGTACTTC

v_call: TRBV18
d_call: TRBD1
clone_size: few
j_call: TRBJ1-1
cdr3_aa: CASSPRDRVGTEAFF
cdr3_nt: TGTGCCAGCTCACCCAGGGACAGGGTGGGCACTGAAGCTTTCTTT

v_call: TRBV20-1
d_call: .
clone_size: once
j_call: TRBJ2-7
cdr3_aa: CSAGVKGEQYF
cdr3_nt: TGCAGTGCAGGGGTGAAGGGCGAGCAGTACTTC

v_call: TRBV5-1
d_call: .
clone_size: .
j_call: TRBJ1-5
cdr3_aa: CASSPGTPDQPQHF
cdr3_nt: TGCGCCAGCAGCCCCGGGACACCCGATCAGCCCCAGCATTTT

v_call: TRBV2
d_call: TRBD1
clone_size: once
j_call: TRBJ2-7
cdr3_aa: CASTPGDRVGEQYF
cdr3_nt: TGTGCCAGCACCCCGGGGGACAGGGTTGGCGAGCAGTACTTC

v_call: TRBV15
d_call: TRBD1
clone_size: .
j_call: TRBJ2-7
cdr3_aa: CATSRDLGTGVSEQYF
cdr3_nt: TGTGCCACCAGCAGAGATTTGGGGACAGGGGTGTCCGAGCAGTACTTC

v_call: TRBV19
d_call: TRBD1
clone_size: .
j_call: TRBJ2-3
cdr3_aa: CASSIRTGRPDTQYF
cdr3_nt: TGTGCCAGTAGTATTAGGACAGGGCGCCCGGATACGCAGTATTTT

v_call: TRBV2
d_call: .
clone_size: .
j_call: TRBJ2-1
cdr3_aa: CASTYTHEQFF
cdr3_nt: TGTGCCAGCACATACACGCATGAGCAGTTCTTC

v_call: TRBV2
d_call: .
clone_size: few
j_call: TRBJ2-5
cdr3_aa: CASAYSEETQYF
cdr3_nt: TGTGCCAGCGCGTACTCTGAAGAGACCCAGTACTTC

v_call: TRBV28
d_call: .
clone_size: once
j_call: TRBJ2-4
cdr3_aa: CASSPPAKNIQYF
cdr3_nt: TGTGCCAGCAGCCCCCCTGCCAAAAACATTCAGTACTTC

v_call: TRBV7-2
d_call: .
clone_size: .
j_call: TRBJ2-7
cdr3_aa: CASSARGLSSEQYF
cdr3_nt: TGTGCCAGCAGCGCCAGGGGCTTGTCCTCCGAGCAGTACTTC

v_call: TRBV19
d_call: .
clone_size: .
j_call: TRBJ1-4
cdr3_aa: CASSIYRGLTNEKLFF
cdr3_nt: TGTGCCAGTAGTATATATCGGGGCCTGACTAATGAAAAACTGTTTTTT

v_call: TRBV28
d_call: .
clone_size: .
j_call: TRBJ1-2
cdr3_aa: CASSSHEEERNYGYTF
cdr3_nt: TGTGCCAGCAGCTCTCACGAGGAGGAGAGAAACTATGGCTACACCTTC

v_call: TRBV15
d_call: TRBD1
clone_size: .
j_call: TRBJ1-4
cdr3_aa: CATSPDRANEKLFF
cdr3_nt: TGTGCCACCAGTCCGGACAGGGCTAATGAAAAACTGTTTTTT

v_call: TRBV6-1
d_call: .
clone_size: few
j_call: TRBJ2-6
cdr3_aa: CASTSGRSGANVLTF
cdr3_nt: TGTGCCAGCACGTCGGGGAGGAGTGGGGCCAACGTCCTGACTTTC

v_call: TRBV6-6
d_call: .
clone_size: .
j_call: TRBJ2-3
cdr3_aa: CASSGGPTGTDTQYF
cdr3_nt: TGTGCCAGCAGTGGGGGGCCTACCGGCACAGATACGCAGTATTTT

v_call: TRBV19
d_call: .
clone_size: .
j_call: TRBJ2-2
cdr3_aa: CASSTQGATGELFF
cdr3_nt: TGTGCCAGTAGTACGCAGGGAGCCACCGGGGAGCTGTTTTTT

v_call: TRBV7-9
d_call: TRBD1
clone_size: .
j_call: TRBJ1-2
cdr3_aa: CASSFGTGAPGDYGYTF
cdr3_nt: TGTGCCAGCAGCTTTGGGACAGGGGCTCCGGGGGACTATGGCTACACCTTC

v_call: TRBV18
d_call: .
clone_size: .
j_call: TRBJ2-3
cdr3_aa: CASSPDRGSPQYF
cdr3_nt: TGTGCCAGCTCACCAGACCGGGGGTCGCCGCAGTATTTT

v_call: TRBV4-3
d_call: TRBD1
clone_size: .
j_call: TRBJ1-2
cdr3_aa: CASSQQGQRNGYTF
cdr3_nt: TGCGCCAGCAGCCAACAGGGACAGAGAAATGGCTACACCTTC

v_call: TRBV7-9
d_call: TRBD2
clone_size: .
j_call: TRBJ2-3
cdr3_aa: CASSPGGISTDTQYF
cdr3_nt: TGTGCCAGCAGCCCCGGGGGGATTAGCACAGATACGCAGTATTTT

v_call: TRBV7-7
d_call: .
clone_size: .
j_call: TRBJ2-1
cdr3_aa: CASSKSSYNEQFF
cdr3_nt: TGTGCTAGCAGTAAGAGCTCCTACAATGAGCAGTTCTTC

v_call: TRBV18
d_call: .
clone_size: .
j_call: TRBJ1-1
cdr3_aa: CASSPPSGLGYTEAFF
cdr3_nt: TGTGCCAGCTCACCACCGTCGGGCCTCGGGTACACTGAAGCTTTCTTT

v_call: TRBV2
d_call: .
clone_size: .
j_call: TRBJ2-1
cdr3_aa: CASSRDAVGSYNEQFF
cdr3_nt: TGTGCCAGCAGCCGGGACGCCGTGGGGTCCTACAATGAGCAGTTCTTC

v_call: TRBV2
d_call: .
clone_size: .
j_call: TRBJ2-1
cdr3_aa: CASNRGGYNEQFF
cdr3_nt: TGTGCCAGCAACAGGGGGGGATACAATGAGCAGTTCTTC